This TCR beta chain stems from a study of spatial heterogeneity in lung cancer. Time point reported: sample taken at primary tumor resection. This clonotype is medium-sized in the sample. The V gene's germline CDR1 is SQVTM and CDR2 ANQGSEA. The trim removed 7 bases at V and 10 bases at J, leaving 16 bases unmatched. The CDR3 spans 16 residues. MiXCR, run by TCRdb on the 5' RACE reads, gives a single entry per CDR3 protein. The data contain tens of thousands of distinct CDR3 sequences, approximately 7.2% of them singletons. The sample was PBMCs, taken at surgery. This clonotype was obtained from a female donor with early-stage non-small cell lung cancer. The gene calls are TRBV29-1 and TRBJ2-1; 13 bases are shared with TRBD2. The CDR3 loop reads CSAQGVLAGGSEEQFF. The DNA for the CDR3 is TGCAGCGCCCAAGGGGTACTAGCGGGAGGGTCAGAGGAGCAGTTCTTC.